The clone carrying this T cell receptor (beta chain) was counted at least ten times. Its antigen is currently unknown. CDR3 length: 11 residues. Trimming removed 4 bases from V and 12 bases from J, with 14 bases in between. Germline V CDR1 and CDR2: SGHDT, YYEEEE. This sample is part of a study of CD8 T cells in ankylosing spondylitis. Study results and caveats: Significant enrichment of disease-linked clones was reported in matched ankylosing spondylitis synovial fluid. For ankylosing spondylitis blood, a TCR beta motif of several highly homologous variants appeared characteristic.

TCRdb analysed the 5' RACE reads with MiXCR anew, one entry per CDR3 protein. The repertoire holds 300,000 to 350,000 distinct CDR3 sequences, around a tenth seen once, with 9.1% in the top ten. The sample taken for sequencing was blood, either unsorted or a sorted T cell fraction (not recorded which). The chain links TRBV5-6 to TRBJ2-7; no reliable D call. The origin of this receptor is a female donor with ankylosing spondylitis or in good health (not recorded which). CDR3 in amino acids: CASSSTGPAYF. CDR3 DNA sequence: TGTGCCAGCAGCAGTACGGGCCCCGCGTACTTC.